Shown below are 25 T cell receptor beta chains from a single sample sequenced in a study of neurological immune-mediated disorders (dated by TCRdb to the late 2010s). To prepare the library, 5' RACE was applied. The listed sequencing device is Illumina HiSeq 2500. TCRdb reran the public reads through fastp at Q25 and MiXCR, keeping productive beta chains. Here each entry gathers all rows of one CDR3 protein and keeps the most common genes and DNA. Present in this sample are approximately 50,000 distinct CDR3 sequences, 10% to 13% of which were seen just once. The ten largest clones take up roughly 5% of the sample. Sequencing was performed on PBMCs. Source of these receptors: a man between 65 and 79 years old with HTLV-1-associated myelopathy (HAM/TSP).

This clonotype turned up a few times. This chain joins TRBV20-1 and TRBJ2-5; TRBD1 aligns across 8 bases. The CDR3 totals 15 residues. Germline CDR1 is DFQATT and CDR2 is SNEGSKA (reference sequence). V trimming: 3 bases; J trimming: 5 bases; junction bases outside the gene matches: 11. CDR3 sequence (DNA): TGCAGTGCTAGGCCCAGGGGGCAGGTGATGGAGACCCAGTACTTC. It translates to CSARPRGQVMETQYF.

This clonotype was seen many times. This chain connects TRBV15 to TRBJ2-5; maybe TRBD2 (6 bases). The V end lost 1 base, the J end lost 4 bases, and 10 bases lay between the germline ends. Germline V gene data show CDR1 as LNHNV and CDR2 as YYDKDF (reference sequence). The CDR3 contains 14 residues. Here the CDR3 reads CATSRAQGGETQYF. CDR3 bases: TGTGCCACCAGCAGAGCCCAGGGAGGAGAGACCCAGTACTTC. Using reference TRBV15 and TRBJ2-5 for the parts outside the CDR3, the full variable domain is DAMVIQNPRYQVTQFGKPVTLSCSQTLNHNVMYWYQQKSSQAPKLLFHYYDKDFNNEADTPDNFQSRRPNTSFCFLDIRSPGLGDTAMYLCATSRAQGGETQYFGPGTRLLVL.

About this clonotype: Relative to the germline gene, one junction end is altered; a read error may explain this. The CDR3 DNA reads TGTGCCAGCAGCTTTTCAGGACCAACTCGGGCCCACGTCCTGACTTTC. This encodes CASSFSGPTRAHVLTF. The chain combines TRBV5-5 with TRBJ2-6; D remains unclear. Germline CDR1 reads SGHKS; CDR2 reads YYEKEE (reference sequence). The CDR3 is 16 residues long.

This clonotype was counted a few times. V and J are TRBV6-2 or TRBV6-3 and TRBJ1-2; 7 positions match TRBD1. CDR3 length equals 13 residues. Germline V lookup: CDR1 MNHEY, CDR2 SVGEGT. The J segment lost 5 bases and the V segment lost 6 bases, leaving 6 bases of the junction unmatched. CDR3: CASSAGQQYGYTF. The CDR3 nucleotides read TGTGCCAGCAGCGCGGGACAGCAGTATGGCTACACCTTC.

Many counts were recorded for this clonotype. The chain joins TRBV10-3 to TRBJ1-6, with 9 positions matching TRBD1. The germline gives CDR1 ENHRY, CDR2 SYGVKD. The CDR3 runs 13 residues. Trimming cost V 2 bases and J 10 bases; bases outside gene matches: 0. This CDR3 reads CAISEDRGSPLHF. The CDR3 DNA reads TGTGCCATCAGTGAGGACAGGGGGTCACCCCTCCACTTT.

This clonotype occurred many times. The chain has TRBV20-1 and TRBJ1-1, with unresolved D. CDR1 is DFQATT and CDR2 is SNEGSKA in the germline V gene (reference sequence). The CDR3 is 14 residues long. CDR3 coding DNA: TGCAGCGCGAGGAGCTCAGAGTCCAGTACTGAAGCTTTCTTT. Residues: CSARSSESSTEAFF.

This clonotype showed up many times. V gene TRBV10-2 combines with J gene TRBJ2-4; D not certain. Trimming took 6 bases from V and 6 from J, leaving 15 bases between them. This CDR3 is 14 amino acids long. Germline V gene sequence: CDR1 WSHSY, CDR2 SAAADI. CDR3 in amino acids: CASRPGPLSNIQYF. In DNA form, the CDR3 reads TGCGCCAGCAGACCTGGACCCTTGTCAAACATTCAGTACTTC.

This clonotype was counted many times. V gene TRBV4-3 combines with J gene TRBJ2-5, with 14 bases fitting TRBD2. This CDR3 contains 16 residues. V gave up 4 bases and J gave up 4 bases; unmatched junction bases: 5. Germline V CDR1 and CDR2: LGHNA, YSLEER. DNA for the CDR3: TGCGCCAGCAGCCGAGGACTAGCGGGAGGCGGAGAGACCCAGTACTTC. This sequence encodes CASSRGLAGGGETQYF.

The V call is TRBV5-6, the J call TRBJ2-7, with a tentative D call TRBD1 (5 bases). CDR3 length equals 15 residues. The germline gives CDR1 SGHDT, CDR2 YYEEEE. Trimming shortened V by 6 bases and J by 7 bases, and 23 bases separated the two germline ends. The CDR3 bases are TGTGCCAGCACCGATACAGGTCTGGCGGCCAGGGAGCAGTACTTC. This translates into CASTDTGLAAREQYF.

This clonotype was observed many times. The V call is TRBV20-1, the J call TRBJ2-1, with D possibly being TRBD2 (7 bases). Germline CDR1 is DFQATT and CDR2 is SNEGSKA (reference sequence). V lost 5 bases and J 7 bases, leaving 21 bases between the germline ends. This CDR3 region has 15 residues. The CDR3 nucleotides are TGCAGTGCTCCCTTCTTTTGGGAGGGGGGAAATGAGCAGTTCTTC. It yields the protein CSAPFFWEGGNEQFF.

This clonotype was detected many times. The chain uses TRBV27 and TRBJ2-5, with D tentatively TRBD2 (5 bases). The CDR3 contains 16 residues. The germline CDR1 and CDR2 sequences are MNHEY and SMNVEV (reference sequence). Trimming took 4 bases from V and 2 from J, leaving 17 bases between them. The CDR3 nucleotides read TGTGCCAGCAGTTCCCTAGCCGTCGGGGTTCAAGAGACCCAGTACTTC. Translating it yields CASSSLAVGVQETQYF.

This clonotype was picked up many times. This sequence joins TRBV3-1 and TRBJ2-1; no reliable D call. The CDR3 contains 12 residues. The V end lost 6 bases, the J end lost 6 bases, and 9 bases lay between the germline ends. Per germline, CDR1 LGHDT and CDR2 YNNKEL (reference sequence). This chain's CDR3 is CASSPRLNEQFF. The DNA of the CDR3 is TGTGCCAGCAGTCCGAGACTCAATGAGCAGTTCTTC.

This clonotype occurred many times. The chain carries TRBV6-6 and TRBJ1-1; D gene ambiguous. V was shortened by 6 bases and J by 6 bases, with 11 bases between the two germline ends. This CDR3 region has 12 residues. The germline gives CDR1 MNHNY, CDR2 SVGAGI (reference sequence). As DNA, the CDR3 is TGTGCCAGCAGCCGAGGCTACTCTGAAGCTTTCTTT. Translation gives CASSRGYSEAFF.

This clonotype was found many times. The V call is TRBV20-1, the J call TRBJ1-5, with no clear D. Germline values: CDR1 DFQATT, CDR2 SNEGSKA (reference sequence). This CDR3 is 15 amino acids long. V lost 1 base and J lost 1, with 11 bases in between. The CDR3 loop is CSARGLPWSNQPQHF. The DNA for the CDR3 is TGCAGTGCTAGAGGTCTACCATGGAGCAATCAGCCCCAGCATTTT.

This clonotype occurred many times. The gene calls are TRBV20-1 and TRBJ2-7; possibly TRBD1 or TRBD2 for D (6 bases each). CDR3 length equals 12 residues. V shed 6 bases and J shed 3 bases, with 12 bases lying between them. CDR1 and CDR2 from the germline V gene are DFQATT and SNEGSKA (reference sequence). For the CDR3, the DNA is TGCAGTGCATGGAGGGGGTTCTACGAGCAGTACTTC. Its protein is CSAWRGFYEQYF.

This clonotype was picked up many times. The chain carries TRBV5-4 and TRBJ2-1; 7 bases line up with TRBD2. The CDR3 sequence is 17 residues long. Germline V lookup: CDR1 SGHNT, CDR2 YYREEE (reference sequence). With 0 bases clipped from V and 0 bases from J, the junction kept 6 bases outside the gene matches. The CDR3 reads CASSLDRTGGSYNEQFF. Here the CDR3 DNA reads TGTGCCAGCAGCTTGGATCGGACGGGGGGCTCCTACAATGAGCAGTTCTTC.

The sample holds many counts of this clonotype. This chain links TRBV14 with TRBJ2-5, with no clear D. Trimming cost V 1 base and J 7 bases, with 13 bases left between them. This CDR3 has 14 residues. Germline loops: CDR1 SGHDN, CDR2 FVKESK. The CDR3 nucleotides read TGTGCCAGCAGCCAAGTCGTGGTTTGGGGGACCCAGTACTTC. As protein: CASSQVVVWGTQYF.

This clonotype was detected many times. This chain joins TRBV5-1 and TRBJ2-3; weak D call: TRBD2 (5 bases). Germline CDR1 reads SGHRS; CDR2 reads YFSETQ. V was trimmed by 4 bases and J by 6 bases, leaving 18 bases between them. This CDR3 spans 15 amino acids. The DNA of the CDR3 is TGCGCCAGCAGCCCCCTTCTACTAGGAGAGGATACGCAGTATTTT. This codes for CASSPLLLGEDTQYF.

This clonotype was seen ten or more times. This sequence joins TRBV20-1 and TRBJ2-2; 10 positions agree with TRBD2. Germline assignment: CDR1 DFQATT and CDR2 SNEGSKA (reference sequence). The CDR3 sequence is 15 residues long. J gave up 8 bases and V 6 bases, and 12 bases lay outside the gene matches. The DNA for the CDR3 is TGCAGTGCGCCTATAGGAGCGGGAGGGCGTGGGGAGCTGTTTTTT. This codes for CSAPIGAGGRGELFF.

Ten or more counts support this clonotype. The chain employs TRBV9 and TRBJ2-7, with 7 positions matching TRBD1. Trimming took 3 bases from V and 1 from J; bases not matched to a gene: 7. The CDR3 totals 15 residues. Germline assignment: CDR1 SGDLS and CDR2 YYNGEE. CDR3 bases: TGTGCCAGCAGCGCCGGGACAGAATGGTCCTACGAGCAGTACTTC. This gives the protein CASSAGTEWSYEQYF.

This clonotype showed up many times. V and J are TRBV7-9 and TRBJ2-3; D possibly uses TRBD1 or TRBD2 (5 bases each). CDR1 SEHNR and CDR2 FQNEAQ come from the germline V gene (reference sequence). The length of the CDR3 is 15 residues. Trimming took 5 bases from V and 1 from J, leaving 13 bases between them. In DNA form, the CDR3 reads TGTGCCAGCAGCCCCGGGGCCCTTGGCACAGATACGCAGTATTTT. Translation gives CASSPGALGTDTQYF.

The chain links TRBV4-3 to TRBJ2-3; D gene ambiguous. Germline V gives CDR1 LGHNA, CDR2 YSLEER. The length of the CDR3 is 15 residues. V lost 1 base and J 3 bases, leaving 11 bases between the germline ends. The CDR3 protein is CASSQGVDGTDTQYF. The DNA for the CDR3 is TGCGCCAGCAGCCAAGGGGTAGACGGGACAGATACGCAGTATTTT.

This clonotype was found a few times. V gene TRBV11-3 combines with J gene TRBJ2-1, with 8 bases that match TRBD2. The CDR3 spans 16 residues. CDR1 is SGHNT and CDR2 is YENEEA in the germline V gene. V lost 5 bases to trimming and J lost 6 bases; unmatched junction nucleotides: 12. CDR3 nucleotides: TGTGCCAGCAGCCCCGGCCACACTAGCGGTTCCAATGAGCAGTTCTTC. Its protein product is CASSPGHTSGSNEQFF.

This clonotype has ten or more counts. The chain joins TRBV15 to TRBJ2-7; a possible D gene is TRBD1 (7 bases). Germline V gene sequence: CDR1 LNHNV, CDR2 YYDKDF (reference sequence). The CDR3 is 14 amino acids. Trimming took 0 bases from V and 4 from J, leaving 10 bases between them. This CDR3 reads CATSRDPGGYEQYF. For the CDR3, the DNA is TGTGCCACCAGCAGAGATCCAGGGGGGTACGAGCAGTACTTC.

This clonotype is termed large (0.1 to 1%). This chain connects TRBV20-1 to TRBJ2-1; 7 positions agree with TRBD2. Germline CDR1 reads DFQATT; CDR2 reads SNEGSKA (reference sequence). The CDR3 runs to 12 residues. The CDR3 region is CSNLAEGNEQFF. DNA of the CDR3: TGCAGCAACCTAGCGGAGGGAAATGAGCAGTTCTTC.